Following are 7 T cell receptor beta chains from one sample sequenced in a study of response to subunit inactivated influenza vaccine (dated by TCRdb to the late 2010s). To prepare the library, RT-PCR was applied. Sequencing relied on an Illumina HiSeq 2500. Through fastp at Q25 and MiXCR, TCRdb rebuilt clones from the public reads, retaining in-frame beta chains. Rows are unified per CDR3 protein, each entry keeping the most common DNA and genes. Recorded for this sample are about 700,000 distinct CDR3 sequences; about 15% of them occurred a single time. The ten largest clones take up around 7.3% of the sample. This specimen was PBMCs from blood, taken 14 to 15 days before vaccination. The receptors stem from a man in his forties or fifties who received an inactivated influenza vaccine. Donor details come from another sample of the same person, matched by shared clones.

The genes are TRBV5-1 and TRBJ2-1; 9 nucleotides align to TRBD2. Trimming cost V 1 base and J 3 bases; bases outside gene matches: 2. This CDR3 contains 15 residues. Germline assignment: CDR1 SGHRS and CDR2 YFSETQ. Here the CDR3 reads CASSLSSGIYNEQFF. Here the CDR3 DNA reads TGCGCCAGCAGCTTGTCTAGCGGGATCTACAATGAGCAGTTCTTC.

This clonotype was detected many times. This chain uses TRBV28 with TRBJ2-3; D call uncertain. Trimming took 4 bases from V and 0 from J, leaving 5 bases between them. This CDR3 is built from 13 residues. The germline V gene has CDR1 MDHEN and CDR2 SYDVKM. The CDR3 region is CASSYGSTDTQYF. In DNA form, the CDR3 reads TGTGCCAGCAGTTACGGGAGCACAGATACGCAGTATTTT.

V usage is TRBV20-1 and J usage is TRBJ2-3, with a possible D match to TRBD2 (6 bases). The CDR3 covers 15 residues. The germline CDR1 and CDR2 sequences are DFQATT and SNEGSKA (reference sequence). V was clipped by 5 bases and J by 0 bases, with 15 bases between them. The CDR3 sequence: CSARPPGLSTDTQYF. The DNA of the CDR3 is TGCAGTGCTCGCCCCCCGGGACTCAGCACAGATACGCAGTATTTT.

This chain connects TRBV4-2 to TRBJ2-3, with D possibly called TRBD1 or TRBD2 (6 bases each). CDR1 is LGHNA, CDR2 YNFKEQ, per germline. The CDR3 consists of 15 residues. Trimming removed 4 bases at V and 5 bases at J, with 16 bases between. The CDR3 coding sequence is TGTGCCAGCAGCCGAGAGGGGGGCGGGATAGATACGCAGTATTTT. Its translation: CASSREGGGIDTQYF.

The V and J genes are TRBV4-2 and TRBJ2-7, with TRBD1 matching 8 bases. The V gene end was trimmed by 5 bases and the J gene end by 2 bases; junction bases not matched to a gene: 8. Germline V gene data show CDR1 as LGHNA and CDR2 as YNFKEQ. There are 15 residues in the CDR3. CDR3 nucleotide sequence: TGTGCCAGCAGCACCGCGGGACAGGAAACCTACGAGCAGTACTTC. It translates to CASSTAGQETYEQYF.

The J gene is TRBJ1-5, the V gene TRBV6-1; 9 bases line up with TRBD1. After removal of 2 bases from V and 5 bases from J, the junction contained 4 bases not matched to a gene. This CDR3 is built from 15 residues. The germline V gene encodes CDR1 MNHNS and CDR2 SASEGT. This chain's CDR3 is CASSESGTGHQPQHF. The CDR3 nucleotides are TGTGCCAGCAGTGAAAGTGGGACAGGGCATCAGCCCCAGCATTTT.

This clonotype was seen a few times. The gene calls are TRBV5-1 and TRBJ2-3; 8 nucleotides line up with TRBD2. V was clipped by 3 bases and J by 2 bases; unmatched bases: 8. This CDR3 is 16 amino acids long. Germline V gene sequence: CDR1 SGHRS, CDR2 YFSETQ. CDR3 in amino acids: CASSSQVAGITDTQYF. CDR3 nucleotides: TGCGCCAGCAGCTCCCAGGTAGCGGGGATCACAGATACGCAGTATTTT.